This TCR beta chain was sequenced for a study of memory CD4+ T cells and cytomegalovirus serostatus (dated by TCRdb to the late 2010s). Background for the entire study: The 35 or so healthy Belgian adults in the cohort included 9 who were CMV seropositive and roughly 25 who were CMV seronegative. CD4+ memory TCRbeta repertoires of a Belgian cohort with known cytomegalovirus serostatus were sequenced in order to replicate a published TCR-based CMV serostatus classifier. General conclusions and limits of the study: For predicting CMV serostatus, the median bootstrapped AUC was approximately 0.95 using the original framework and 0.9 to 0.92 using a US-trained random forest. The results were interpreted as suggesting that the CMV-associated TCR signature is largely present in the CD4+ memory repertoire. Only CD4+CD45RO+ memory cells were sequenced, in contrast to the original study, in which naive and memory CD4+ and CD8+ populations were covered. Of about 180 previously reported CMV-associated TCRbeta sequences, 67 appeared in the CD4+ memory repertoires, each in one to five individuals. The original-framework classifier achieved a median bootstrapped AUC of almost 0.97 with a 95% CI of 0.76-1.00 on the Belgian cohort.

Single viable CD3+CD4+CD8-CD45RO+ cells were sorted as memory CD4+ T cells on a FACSAria II. CMV serostatus was determined with a Roche Elecsys assay detecting serum IgG against CMV pp150, pp28, p38 and p52. After the samples were thawed, total CD4+ T cells were enriched through positive selection using CD4 magnetic microbeads. The samples came from a different study that was designed specifically to examine the CD4+ T cell memory repertoire. Peripheral blood mononuclear cells were isolated and cryopreserved according to standard operating procedures, and serum was kept at -80 degrees C. The staining used CD3-PerCP (BW264/56), CD4-APC (RPA-T4), CD45RO-PE (UCHT1) and CD8-Pacific Orange (3B5) antibodies, and Sytox blue was used to exclude non-viable cells. Genomic DNA was extracted from sorted cells with the Quick-DNA Microprep Kit. Amplification of TCRbeta DNA was done with the immunoSEQ hsTCRbeta kit, following the protocol from the manufacturer. TCRbeta libraries were sequenced on an Illumina MiSeq instrument. Turning to the authors' computational methods: Removing out-of-frame sequences left 2,204,828 distinct TCRbeta sequences, an average of around 70,000 per individual. Each individual was scored using the number of about 180 previously reported CMV-associated TCRbeta sequences that the individual carried and the total number of productive distinct TCRbeta sequences. A beta-binomial model was reimplemented in Python, and scikit-learn random forests with default parameters were trained on US cohort data. Classifier performance on the Belgian cohort was reported as the median AUC with percentile confidence intervals calculated over 10,000 bootstrap iterations. Here the immuneACCESS table is served through TCRdb, limited to in-frame sequences with V and J called. Missing clones are a known gap in these copies; in checked studies unresolved V genes cover under half, and the rest lacks a known reason. That table furnishes V, J and clone size, whereas the DNA furnished D and trimming. The sample table shows about 54,000 clones, and about 80% are seen once. 2% to 3% of the sample rests with the top ten.

Notes on this clone: Its antigen target is currently unknown. No qualities accompany the bases; no much larger clone lies one base away.

Counted from cysteine to phenylalanine, this CDR3 has 13 amino acids. Here the CDR3 DNA is all that survives: 39 bases in frame from base 1. The trim is 7 bases for V and 0 bases for J, with a gap of 12 bases between the germline ends. The CDR1 and CDR2 encoded by the germline V gene are SQVTM and ANQGSEA. Recombination connected TRBV29-1 to TRBJ1-1, with a weak D call of TRBD1 (6 bases match). The receptor's source is an adult in good health and CMV-seropositive. Source material: memory CD4+ T cells from blood. The CDR3 corresponds to CSACDRLNTEAFF. The nucleotides read TGCAGCGCATGTGACAGGTTGAACACTGAAGCTTTCTTT.